This paragraph reports one T cell receptor beta chain. These data originate in a study of blood T cell repertoires in COVID-19. The method was immunoSEQ multiplex PCR; TCRdb's version includes in-frame clones alone and lacks a portion of them. The sample lists around 150,000 clones, roughly 84% seen once, with around 1% in the top ten. The V gene lost 2 bases and the J gene lost 3 bases, with 8 bases spanning the gap. The CDR3 sequence is 13 residues long. Germline loops: CDR1 ENHRY, CDR2 SYGVKD. This chain joins TRBV10-3 and TRBJ2-7; tentative D call: TRBD1 (7 bases). The sequence derives from a man in his forties with acute or convalescent COVID-19. The specimen was peripheral blood. CDR3 amino acids: CAISEQGGYEQYF. The CDR3 coding sequence is TGTGCCATCAGTGAGCAGGGGGGCTACGAGCAGTACTTC.